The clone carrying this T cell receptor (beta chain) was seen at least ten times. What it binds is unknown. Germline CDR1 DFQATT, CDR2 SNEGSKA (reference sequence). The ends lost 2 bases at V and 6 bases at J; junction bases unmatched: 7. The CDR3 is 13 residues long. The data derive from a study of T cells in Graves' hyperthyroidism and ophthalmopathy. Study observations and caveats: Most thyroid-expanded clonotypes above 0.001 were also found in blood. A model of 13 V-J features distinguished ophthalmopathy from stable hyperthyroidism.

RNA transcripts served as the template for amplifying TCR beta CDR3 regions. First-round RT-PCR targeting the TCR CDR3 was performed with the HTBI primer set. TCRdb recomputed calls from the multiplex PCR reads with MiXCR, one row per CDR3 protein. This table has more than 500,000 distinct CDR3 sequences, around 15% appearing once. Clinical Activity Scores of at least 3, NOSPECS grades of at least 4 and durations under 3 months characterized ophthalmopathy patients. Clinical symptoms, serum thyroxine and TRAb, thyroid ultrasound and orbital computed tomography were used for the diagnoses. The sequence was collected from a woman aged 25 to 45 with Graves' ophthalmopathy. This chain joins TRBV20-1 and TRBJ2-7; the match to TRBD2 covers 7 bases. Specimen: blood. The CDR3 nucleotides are TGCAGTGCTAGAAGGGCTAGCGGTAGCGAGCAGTACTTC. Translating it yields CSARRASGSEQYF.